This T cell receptor (beta chain) was recovered during a study of cytomegalovirus exposure and HLA in healthy donors. With 3 bases removed from V and 7 bases from J, the gap between germline ends came to 13 bases. The V gene's germline CDR1 is GTSNPN and CDR2 SVGIG (reference sequence). The CDR3 sequence is 12 residues long. Broader study findings: Later, an analysis found that common viral pathogens appeared to be linked with several of the most significant clusters. Reportedly, fewer N-insertions than the approximately 610-donor mean appeared in an Asian-associated ancestry cluster in a later analysis.

In regard to this clone: Antigen: not known.

Amplification used 60 Vbeta primers and 13 Jbeta primers. Method: immunoSEQ multiplex PCR; TCRdb's copy keeps in-frame clones and lacks some. This table has tens of thousands of clones, 70% to 85% appearing once. The sequencing sample was made of PBMCs. The gene calls are TRBV30 and TRBJ2-7; perhaps TRBD2 as D (6 bases). This clonotype was obtained from a young man in good health and CMV-seropositive. The CDR3 protein is CAWRAGLGEQYF. CDR3 DNA sequence: TGTGCCTGGAGGGCGGGGCTGGGGGAGCAGTACTTC. The variable domain in full, with the rest retrieved from reference TRBV30 and TRBJ2-7, is SQTIHQWPATLVQPVGSPLSLECTVEGTSNPNLYWYRQAAGRGLQLLFYSVGIGQISSEVPQNLSASRPQDRQFILSSKKLLLSDSGFYLCAWRAGLGEQYFGPGTRLTVT.